The present TCR beta chain was sequenced within a study of blood T cell repertoires in COVID-19. The overall study: Both acute and convalescent COVID-19 samples were obtained from the United States, Italy and Spain. T cells, B-cell-depleted T cells, or PBMCs provided the cDNA or gDNA that served as material.

In the authors' methods: The assay estimated nucleated cells by amplifying reference gene primers. Clones were sequenced by immunoSEQ multiplex PCR, and TCRdb holds only the in-frame ones, with some missing. The DNA was the basis for D and trimming; V, J and clone size are from that table. The repertoire holds under 250,000 clones, with 92% as singletons. In Seattle, patients joined the study during active infection and were tracked longitudinally. Unmatched junction bases numbered 3, after V lost 3 bases and J lost 5 bases. Germline lookup yields CDR1 SGHTA and CDR2 FQGNSA. CDR3 length equals 14 residues.

The sequencing sample was made of peripheral blood. The receptor comes from a man between 60 and 75 years old with COVID-19, enrolled during active disease. The genes are TRBV7-2 and TRBJ1-4; TRBD1 matches at 7 bases. CDR3 residues: CASSFSQGNEKLFF. CDR3 DNA sequence: TGTGCCAGCAGCTTTTCACAGGGGAATGAAAAACTGTTTTTT.